This T cell receptor (beta chain) originates from a study of OX40 agonist ivuxolimab in advanced cancers. The length of the CDR3 is 14 residues. Trimming took off 5 bases at V and 0 bases at J, with 8 bases between the two ends. Per germline, CDR1 SNHLY and CDR2 FYNNEI. Profiled with immunoSEQ multiplex PCR; TCRdb holds only in-frame clones, not every one. The table has over 65,000 clones, 65% to 85% seen once. The V call is TRBV2, the J call TRBJ1-3; D is unclear. Sequencing was performed on CD4+ or CD8+ T cells sorted from blood, taken in a trial of the OX40 agonist ivuxolimab. The sequence came from an adult with an advanced solid tumor such as melanoma, head and neck, liver or kidney cancer. The CDR3 DNA follows: TGTGCCAGCAGTCCAGGATACTCTGGAAACACCATATATTTT. It translates to CASSPGYSGNTIYF.